This is a list of T cell receptor beta chains from one sample in a study of blood T cells in healthy people across ages. TCRdb passed the 5' RACE reads through MiXCR, listing each CDR3 protein once. The sample has about a million distinct CDR3 sequences, roughly two fifths seen once. The sample comprised blood. These receptors were taken from a man between 18 and 35 years old in good health. CDR3s include the opening cysteine and the closing phenylalanine or tryptophan.

>TRBJ2-1|TRBV7-9
CASLQSPKSSYNEQFF
>TRBJ1-3|TRBV4-3
CASSQQGSGNTIYF
>TRBJ1-2|TRBV11-2
CASSLTTDYGYTF
>TRBJ1-5|TRBV6-2/TRBV6-3
CASSYQGISNQPQHF
>TRBJ1-1|TRBV7-6
CACSSPQSTEAFF
>TRBJ1-2|TRBV29-1
CSVRTGGGYTF
>NA|TRBV24-1
CATSDPASLLGSETQYF
>TRBJ2-4|TRBV27
CASSPMTGGLELHEQYF
>TRBJ2-3|TRBV6-1
CASSGEAADTDTQYF
>TRBJ2-1|TRBV5-6
CASNLPGPNEQFF
>TRBJ2-1|TRBV12-3/TRBV12-4
CASSFSGTGWRNEQFF
>TRBJ1-1|TRBV6-5
CASRRALTDTEAFF
>TRBJ2-7|TRBV20-1
CSPVNAVRGSEQYF
>TRBJ1-1|TRBV9
CASSVGLGENTEAFF
>TRBJ1-2|TRBV29-1
CSVLQEGAEGYTF
>TRBJ1-5|TRBV5-1
CASSPSGERGQPQHF
>TRBJ2-7|TRBV6-5
CASRPGQGVVEQYF
>TRBJ2-7|TRBV29-1
CSVGGRQKYEQYF
>TRBJ1-5|TRBV6-6
CACSYSNQPQHF
>TRBJ1-2|TRBV9
CASSVRDSRNGYTF
>TRBJ1-1|TRBV18
CASSPESGGVDTEAFF
>TRBJ1-6|TRBV9
CASSVDSRSPLHF
>TRBJ2-7|TRBV12-5
CASVAGTTYEQYF
>TRBJ2-3|TRBV12-3/TRBV12-4
CTSSPGLSPTDTQYF
>TRBJ1-1|TRBV12-3/TRBV12-4
CAGSLPQTEAFF
>TRBJ1-2|TRBV10-3
CASFSSNYGYTF
>TRBJ1-2|TRBV6-2/TRBV6-3
CASSYPRTGSAAGGYTF
>TRBJ2-3|TRBV4-1
CASSRVSGALTDTQYF
>TRBJ2-7|TRBV5-6
CASSSRVGVYEQYF
>TRBJ1-1|TRBV20-1
CSGLRGGAEAFF
>TRBJ2-7|TRBV25-1
CASSGPGPYEQYF
>TRBJ2-1|TRBV11-1
CASSEGLVGNNEQFF
>TRBJ2-3|TRBV12-3/TRBV12-4
CASISSGGLYTDTQYF
>TRBJ2-1|TRBV24-1
CATSDEAGTGGDEQFF
>TRBJ1-2|TRBV4-1
CASSQEARENYGYTF
>TRBJ1-1|TRBV20-1
CSASGTGGTEAFF
>TRBJ1-5|TRBV7-2
CASSLGMNSNQPQHF
>TRBJ1-2|TRBV12-3/TRBV12-4
CASSDEGTYYGYTF
>TRBJ1-2|TRBV20-1
CSASRQDYGYTF
>TRBJ1-5|TRBV4-1
CASSPRVSSNQPQHF
>TRBJ2-3|TRBV12-3/TRBV12-4
CASSLNGATDTQYF